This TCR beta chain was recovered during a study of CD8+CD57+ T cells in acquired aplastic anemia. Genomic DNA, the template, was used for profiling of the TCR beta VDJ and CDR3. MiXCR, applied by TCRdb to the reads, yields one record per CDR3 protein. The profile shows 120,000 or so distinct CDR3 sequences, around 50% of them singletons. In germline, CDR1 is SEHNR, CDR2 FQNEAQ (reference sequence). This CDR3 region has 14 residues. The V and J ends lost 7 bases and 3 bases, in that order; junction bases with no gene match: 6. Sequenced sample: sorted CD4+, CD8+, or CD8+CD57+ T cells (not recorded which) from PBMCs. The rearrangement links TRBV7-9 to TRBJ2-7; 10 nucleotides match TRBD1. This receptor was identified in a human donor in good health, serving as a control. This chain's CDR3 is CASTSDRGVYEQYF. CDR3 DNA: TGTGCCAGCACCTCGGACAGGGGGGTCTACGAGCAGTACTTC.